The subject of this entry is one T cell receptor (beta chain). The method was immunoSEQ multiplex PCR; TCRdb's version includes in-frame clones alone and lacks a portion of them. This sample has 400,000 or so clones; approximately 90% occur once, and the top ten carry less than 0.95%. The sample belongs to a study of blood T cell repertoires in COVID-19. Study information: COVID-19 samples from acute and convalescent phases originated in the United States, Italy and Spain. T cells, B-cell-depleted T cells, or PBMCs supplied cDNA or gDNA.

Patients at the Seattle site were enrolled during active infection and followed longitudinally. The clonotype comes from a man aged 18 to 35 with COVID-19, enrolled during active disease. The specimen was peripheral blood.

CDR3 sequence: CASSLGHGTGGYYGYTF. The DNA for the CDR3 is TGTGCCAGCAGCTTAGGTCACGGGACAGGTGGTTACTATGGCTACACCTTC. J is TRBJ1-2 and V is TRBV7-9; 8 nucleotides align to TRBD1. Germline CDR1 and CDR2: SEHNR and FQNEAQ (reference sequence). J was trimmed by 3 bases and V by 1 base; bases with no gene match: 10. This CDR3 has 17 residues.